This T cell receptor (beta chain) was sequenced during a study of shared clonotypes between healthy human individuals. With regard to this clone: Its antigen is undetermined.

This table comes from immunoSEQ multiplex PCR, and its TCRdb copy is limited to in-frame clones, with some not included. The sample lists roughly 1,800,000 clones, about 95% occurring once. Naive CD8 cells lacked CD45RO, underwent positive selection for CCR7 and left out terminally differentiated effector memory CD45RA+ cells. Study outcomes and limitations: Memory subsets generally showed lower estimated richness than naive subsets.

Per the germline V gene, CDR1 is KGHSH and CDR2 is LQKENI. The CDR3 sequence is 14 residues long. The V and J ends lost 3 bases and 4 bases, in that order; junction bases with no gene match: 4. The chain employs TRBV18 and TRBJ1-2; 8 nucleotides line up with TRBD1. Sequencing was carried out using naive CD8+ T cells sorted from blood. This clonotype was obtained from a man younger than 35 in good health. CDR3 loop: CASSPDGQGYGYTF. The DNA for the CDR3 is TGTGCCAGCTCACCCGATGGACAGGGCTATGGCTACACCTTC.